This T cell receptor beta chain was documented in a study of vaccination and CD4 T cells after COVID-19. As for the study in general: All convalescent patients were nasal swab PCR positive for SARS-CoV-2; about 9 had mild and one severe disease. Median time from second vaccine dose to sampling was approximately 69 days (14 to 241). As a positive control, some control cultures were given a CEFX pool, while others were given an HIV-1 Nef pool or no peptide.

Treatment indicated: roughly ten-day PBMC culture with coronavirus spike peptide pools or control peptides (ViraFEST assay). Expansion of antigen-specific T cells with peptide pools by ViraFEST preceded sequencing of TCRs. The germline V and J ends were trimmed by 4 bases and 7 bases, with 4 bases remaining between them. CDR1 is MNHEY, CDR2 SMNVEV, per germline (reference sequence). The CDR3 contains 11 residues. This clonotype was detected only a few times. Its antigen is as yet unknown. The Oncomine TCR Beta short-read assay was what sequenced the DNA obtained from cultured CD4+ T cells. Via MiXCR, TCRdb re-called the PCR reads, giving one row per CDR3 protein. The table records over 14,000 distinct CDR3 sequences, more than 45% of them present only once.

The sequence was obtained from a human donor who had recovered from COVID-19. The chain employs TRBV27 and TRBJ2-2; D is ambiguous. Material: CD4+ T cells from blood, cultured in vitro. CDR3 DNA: TGTGCCAGCAGTTCGGGCGGGGAGCTGTTTTTT. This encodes CASSSGGELFF.